Below are 3 T cell receptor beta chains sequenced from a single sample in a study of control samples from healthy donors and cancer patients. The table came from immunoSEQ multiplex PCR; TCRdb's copy has only in-frame clones and leaves some out. The sample lists approximately 110,000 clones, 75% to 95% occurring once. The sample consisted of blood. The receptor set was obtained from a human donor in good health. The donor label of this sample is uncertain.

V is TRBV9 and J is TRBJ2-1; D is ambiguous. CDR1 is SGDLS and CDR2 is YYNGEE in the germline V gene. The V end was cut by 1 base, the J end by 10 bases, with 6 bases between. This CDR3 is 11 amino acids long. The CDR3 here is CASSVRDEQFF. CDR3 in DNA: TGTGCCAGCAGCGTAAGAGACGAGCAGTTCTTC.

The V and J genes are TRBV12-3 or TRBV12-4 and TRBJ2-5; 7 nucleotides match TRBD1. The CDR3 runs to 13 residues. V lost 2 bases, J lost 5 bases, and 2 bases stayed unmatched. As DNA, the CDR3 is TGTGCCAGCAGTTTATCCAGGGGGGAGACCCAGTACTTC. Residues: CASSLSRGETQYF.

The chain recombines TRBV10-3 with TRBJ1-4; TRBD1 agrees at 9 bases. This CDR3 has 15 residues. Trimming removed 3 bases from V and 3 bases from J; junction bases left unmatched: 2. Germline assignment: CDR1 ENHRY and CDR2 SYGVKD. The CDR3 bases are TGTGCCATCAGTGACAGACAGGGGGCTAATGAAAAACTGTTTTTT. This encodes CAISDRQGANEKLFF.